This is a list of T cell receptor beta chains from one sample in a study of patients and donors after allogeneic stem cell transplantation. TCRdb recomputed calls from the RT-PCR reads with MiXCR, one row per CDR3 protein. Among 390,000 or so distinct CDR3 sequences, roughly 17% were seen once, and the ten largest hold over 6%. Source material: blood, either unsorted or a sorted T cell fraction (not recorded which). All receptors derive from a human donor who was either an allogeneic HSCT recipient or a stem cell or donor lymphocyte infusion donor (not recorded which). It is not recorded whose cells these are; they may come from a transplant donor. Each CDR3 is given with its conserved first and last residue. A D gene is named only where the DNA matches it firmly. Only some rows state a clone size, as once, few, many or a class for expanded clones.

CDR3 protein: CASTPTTLVIYNEQFF
CDR3 DNA: TGTGCCAGCACTCCGACCACCCTAGTAATATACAATGAGCAGTTCTTC
D gene: NA
J gene: TRBJ2-1
V gene: TRBV27
clone size: NA

CDR3 protein: CASSISWEQFF
CDR3 DNA: TGTGCCAGTAGTATAAGTTGGGAGCAGTTCTTC
D gene: NA
J gene: TRBJ2-1
V gene: TRBV19
clone size: few

CDR3 protein: CASTLPTRLTGELFF
CDR3 DNA: TGTGCCAGCACCTTACCAACCAGGCTTACCGGGGAGCTGTTTTTT
D gene: NA
J gene: TRBJ2-2
V gene: TRBV7-2
clone size: few

CDR3 protein: CAISERGQGKGYTF
CDR3 DNA: TGTGCCATCAGTGAAAGAGGACAGGGGAAGGGCTACACCTTC
D gene: TRBD1
J gene: TRBJ1-2
V gene: TRBV10-3
clone size: NA

CDR3 protein: CASSYTDRGSYEQYF
CDR3 DNA: TGTGCCAGCAGTTACACGGACAGGGGGTCCTACGAGCAGTACTTC
D gene: TRBD1
J gene: TRBJ2-7
V gene: TRBV6-5
clone size: NA

CDR3 protein: CASRDQKGMTSVFYEQFF
CDR3 DNA: TGTGCCAGCAGAGATCAGAAAGGGATGACTAGCGTTTTCTATGAGCAGTTCTTC
D gene: TRBD2
J gene: TRBJ2-1
V gene: TRBV11-2
clone size: NA

CDR3 protein: CASSQGLANIQYF
CDR3 DNA: TGCGCCAGCAGCCAAGGACTAGCAAACATTCAGTACTTC
D gene: TRBD2
J gene: TRBJ2-4
V gene: TRBV4-1
clone size: few

CDR3 protein: CASSLFGTGFLEQYF
CDR3 DNA: TGTGCCAGCAGTTTGTTCGGGACAGGGTTCCTCGAGCAGTACTTC
D gene: TRBD1
J gene: TRBJ2-7
V gene: TRBV12-3/TRBV12-4
clone size: NA

CDR3 protein: CASSQDPGPSGTKNIQYF
CDR3 DNA: TGTGCCAGCAGCCAAGATCCTGGGCCCTCAGGGACCAAAAACATTCAGTACTTC
D gene: NA
J gene: TRBJ2-4
V gene: TRBV4-2
clone size: NA

CDR3 protein: CASSQETTSGPTGELFF
CDR3 DNA: TGTGCCAGCAGCCAAGAGACCACTAGCGGACCCACCGGGGAGCTGTTTTTT
D gene: TRBD2
J gene: TRBJ2-2
V gene: TRBV3-1
clone size: NA

CDR3 protein: CASSQGQGEIETQYF
CDR3 DNA: TGCGCCAGCAGCCAGGGACAGGGAGAGATTGAGACCCAGTACTTC
D gene: TRBD1
J gene: TRBJ2-5
V gene: TRBV4-3
clone size: NA

CDR3 protein: CSSSKGGRGGGTDTQYF
CDR3 DNA: TGTTCCAGCAGCAAAGGAGGTCGGGGCGGGGGCACAGATACGCAGTATTTT
D gene: NA
J gene: TRBJ2-3
V gene: TRBV21-1
clone size: once

CDR3 protein: CASSTGENSPNIQYF
CDR3 DNA: TGTGCCAGCAGTACGGGGGAGAATTCGCCAAACATTCAGTACTTC
D gene: NA
J gene: TRBJ2-4
V gene: TRBV6-1
clone size: NA

CDR3 protein: CASSFYRPSYGYTF
CDR3 DNA: TGTGCCAGCAGCTTTTACCGGCCGAGCTATGGCTACACCTTC
D gene: NA
J gene: TRBJ1-2
V gene: TRBV7-9
clone size: NA

CDR3 protein: CASSLVRGLAPYEQYF
CDR3 DNA: TGTGCCAGCAGTTTAGTACGTGGACTAGCACCCTACGAGCAGTACTTC
D gene: TRBD2
J gene: TRBJ2-7
V gene: TRBV27
clone size: NA

CDR3 protein: CASSETGIEAFF
CDR3 DNA: TGTGCCAGCAGTGAAACGGGGATTGAAGCTTTCTTT
D gene: NA
J gene: TRBJ1-1
V gene: TRBV25-1
clone size: few

CDR3 protein: CASSPVPRAEGEQYF
CDR3 DNA: TGTGCCAGCAGCCCGGTCCCTCGGGCCGAGGGCGAGCAGTACTTC
D gene: NA
J gene: TRBJ2-7
V gene: TRBV12-3/TRBV12-4
clone size: many

CDR3 protein: CASSAGLAGVSGELFF
CDR3 DNA: TGCGCCAGCAGCGCGGGACTAGCGGGAGTTTCCGGGGAGCTGTTTTTT
D gene: TRBD2
J gene: TRBJ2-2
V gene: TRBV5-1
clone size: few

CDR3 protein: CASSYGTGGSYEQYF
CDR3 DNA: TGTGCCAGCAGTTACGGGACAGGGGGCTCCTACGAGCAGTACTTC
D gene: TRBD1
J gene: TRBJ2-7
V gene: TRBV27
clone size: few

CDR3 protein: CASSLTIISAGELFF
CDR3 DNA: TGCGCCAGCAGCCTGACTATAATCAGTGCCGGGGAGCTGTTTTTT
D gene: NA
J gene: TRBJ2-2
V gene: TRBV5-1
clone size: many

CDR3 protein: CASSQTRAYGYTF
CDR3 DNA: TGTGCCAGCAGTCAAACCCGGGCCTATGGCTACACCTTC
D gene: NA
J gene: TRBJ1-2
V gene: TRBV6-2/TRBV6-3
clone size: NA

CDR3 protein: CASSPVSGRAGHEQYF
CDR3 DNA: TGTGCCAGCTCACCCGTTAGCGGGAGGGCCGGGCACGAGCAGTACTTC
D gene: TRBD2
J gene: TRBJ2-7
V gene: TRBV18
clone size: NA

CDR3 protein: CASSVEPEETQYF
CDR3 DNA: TGTGCCAGCAGCGTAGAACCGGAAGAGACCCAGTACTTC
D gene: NA
J gene: TRBJ2-5
V gene: TRBV9
clone size: once

CDR3 protein: CSALRGPGYGYTF
CDR3 DNA: TGCAGTGCTCTCAGGGGCCCGGGCTATGGCTACACCTTC
D gene: NA
J gene: TRBJ1-2
V gene: TRBV20-1
clone size: NA

CDR3 protein: CASSPSSGTSGRDTQYF
CDR3 DNA: TGTGCCAGCAGCCCCTCTTCCGGGACTAGCGGGAGAGATACGCAGTATTTT
D gene: TRBD2
J gene: TRBJ2-3
V gene: TRBV3-1
clone size: NA

CDR3 protein: CASSPHPGLAGGEQYF
CDR3 DNA: TGCGCCAGCAGCCCCCACCCGGGACTAGCGGGAGGCGAGCAGTACTTC
D gene: TRBD2
J gene: TRBJ2-7
V gene: TRBV4-1
clone size: NA

CDR3 protein: CASRELTSARNEQFF
CDR3 DNA: TGCGCCAGCAGAGAGTTGACTAGCGCTAGGAATGAGCAGTTCTTC
D gene: TRBD2
J gene: TRBJ2-1
V gene: TRBV4-1
clone size: NA

CDR3 protein: CASSYSWQGETQYF
CDR3 DNA: TGTGCCAGCAGTTACTCTTGGCAGGGAGAGACCCAGTACTTC
D gene: NA
J gene: TRBJ2-5
V gene: TRBV6-5
clone size: few

CDR3 protein: CASMTSGRAGEQFF
CDR3 DNA: TGTGCCAGCATGACTAGCGGGAGGGCCGGTGAGCAGTTCTTC
D gene: TRBD2
J gene: TRBJ2-1
V gene: TRBV7-3
clone size: NA

CDR3 protein: CASIIPGQEGEKLFF
CDR3 DNA: TGTGCCAGCATCATTCCGGGTCAGGAGGGGGAAAAACTGTTTTTT
D gene: NA
J gene: TRBJ1-4
V gene: TRBV3-1
clone size: NA

CDR3 protein: CSARDNSGYTF
CDR3 DNA: TGCAGTGCTAGAGATAACAGCGGCTACACCTTC
D gene: NA
J gene: TRBJ1-2
V gene: TRBV20-1
clone size: many

CDR3 protein: CASSFLRRGAGDTQYF
CDR3 DNA: TGTGCCAGCAGTTTTCTGCGCCGGGGGGCGGGAGATACGCAGTATTTT
D gene: NA
J gene: TRBJ2-3
V gene: TRBV28
clone size: NA

CDR3 protein: CASSLVGSGYNEQFF
CDR3 DNA: TGCGCCAGCAGCTTGGTCGGGAGTGGCTACAATGAGCAGTTCTTC
D gene: NA
J gene: TRBJ2-1
V gene: TRBV5-1
clone size: NA